This T cell receptor beta chain was captured by sequencing in a study of neurological immune-mediated disorders (dated by TCRdb to about 2019). For the wider study: Peripheral blood TCR-beta repertoires from HTLV-I-associated myelopathy (HAM/TSP) patients, multiple sclerosis patients and healthy controls were compared by UMI-based sequencing. The cohort included 60 to 75 subjects: approximately 15 with HAM/TSP, some 35 with multiple sclerosis, and approximately 20 healthy controls. The roughly 110 TCR-beta libraries covered PBMC samples along with longitudinal samples, technical triplicates, and paired sorted CD4+ and CD8+ T-cell subsets.

This clonotype is termed medium-sized (0.01 to 0.1%). Which antigen it targets is not known. No much larger clone exists at a distance of one base, and base qualities are not known. cDNA synthesis used template-switch 5'RACE with a primer carrying a 10-nucleotide random unique molecular identifier tagging each TCR transcript. Each sequencing run produced over 160 million TCR-beta sequences covering 15-18 subjects. The RNeasy kit was used to extract total RNA. The KAPA Real-time Library Amplification kit was used to amplify TCR-beta VDJ regions with primers targeting the TCR constant region and the 5'RACE anchor. Sample indexes and Illumina adaptors were added in a first PCR, and a second PCR then increased library yield. After purification with Ampure beads, the TCR product of roughly 650 bp was size-selected on a 2% E-gel SizeSelection system. Library quality was checked on a Bioanalyzer, concentration was measured with Qubit, and libraries were quantified with the Kapa Library Quantification kit before pooling. Paired-end 2 x 150 bp sequencing of the libraries was performed on an Illumina HiSeq 2500. To increase sequence diversity, about 23-32% phiX was spiked into each library pool. The source study handled its data this way. Quality-filtered reads were processed with the UMI-based MiGEC pipeline, which removed over 75% of raw TCR sequences during error correction. IMGT germline references were used for alignment of VDJ genes, and clonotypes were defined by a unique CDR3 amino acid sequence together with V-J genes. Clonal expansion, Shannon diversity and CDR3 relatedness (CalcPairwiseDistances, ClusterSamples) were evaluated with VDJtools, and phylogenetic trees were built with CLCbio workbench. Expanded clones were defined as having at least 8 unique UMIs, based on coefficient-of-variation modelling across technical triplicates. The raw public data were reprocessed by TCRdb itself: fastp quality trimming at Q25, MiXCR clonotype calling, in-frame beta chains only. For every CDR3 protein sequence, its rows merge into one entry that carries the most common genes and DNA. TCRdb's processing, not the study's, gives the V and J calls here. The sample records about 36,000 distinct CDR3 sequences, approximately 10% of which are singletons. About 7% of the sample goes to the ten largest clones.

Unsorted PBMC libraries were generated from 2 million PBMCs stored in RNAlater at -80 °C until RNA extraction. Peripheral blood underwent Ficoll-Hypaque density gradient centrifugation to isolate PBMCs, which were then cryopreserved in liquid nitrogen. The CDR3 contains 16 residues, cysteine and phenylalanine counted. The sequence is cut down to CDR3 DNA, 48 bases in frame from base 1. The germline V gene supplies CDR1 SGHRS and CDR2 YFSETQ. For this chain, trimming is 0 bases at the V end and 5 bases at the J end, and the number of junction bases without a gene match is 9. General findings and caveats noted by the study authors: No identical CDR3 amino acid sequences were shared among expanded clones across subjects, suggesting private TCR-beta repertoires in all groups. TCR clonal expansion was highest in HAM/TSP patients and lowest in MS patients, with MS patients falling below even healthy controls.

This receptor was obtained from a woman in her 30s with HTLV-1-associated myelopathy (HAM/TSP). What was sequenced was PBMCs. The V and J segments used are TRBV5-1 and TRBJ1-1; the junction holds 8 bases that match TRBD1. The nucleotide sequence reads TGCGCCAGCAGCTTGGCCGCCAGGGGGCAAGGAACTGAAGCTTTCTTT. Its product reads: CASSLAARGQGTEAFF.